This T cell receptor beta chain was captured in a study of CD8 T cells in ankylosing spondylitis. This CDR3 has 13 residues. Germline V gene data show CDR1 as SQVTM and CDR2 as ANQGSEA. V was clipped by 5 bases and J by 0 bases, with 8 bases between them. Findings of the study overall: Matched synovial fluid from ankylosing spondylitis patients was reported to be enriched for disease-linked clones.

TCRdb called the 5' RACE reads again in MiXCR, with one record for every CDR3 protein. The data contain 200,000 or so distinct CDR3 sequences, 10% to 15% of them seen just once; the ten biggest clones take up roughly 11%. Note on this clonotype: The antigen is undetermined.

Sequenced material: blood, either unsorted or a sorted T cell fraction (not recorded which). The sequence was collected from a female donor with ankylosing spondylitis or in good health (not recorded which). The chain is built from TRBV29-1 and TRBJ2-1; a possible D gene is TRBD1 (6 bases). CDR3 region: CSVRQVSYNEQFF. CDR3 nucleotide sequence: TGCAGCGTTAGACAGGTCTCCTACAATGAGCAGTTCTTC.